The 8 T cell receptor beta chains reported below all come from one sample, sequenced in a study of T cells after yellow fever vaccination. TCRdb analysed the 5' RACE reads with MiXCR anew, one entry per CDR3 protein. The sample shows some 250,000 distinct CDR3 sequences, approximately 3.6% of them seen only once. The material sequenced was PBMCs, taken 15 days after the yellow fever booster vaccination. The receptors stem from a man younger than 35 who received the YFV17D yellow fever vaccine.

In this sample, this clonotype turned up many times. This sequence joins TRBV6-2 or TRBV6-3 and TRBJ2-5; 7 nucleotides align to TRBD1. The CDR3 is 15 residues long. Trimming at V came to 6 bases and at J to 2 bases, leaving 9 bases not matched to a gene. Germline loops: CDR1 MNHEY, CDR2 SVGEGT. CDR3 region: CASRGQGEYQETQYF. In DNA form, the CDR3 reads TGTGCCAGCAGGGGGCAGGGGGAGTATCAAGAGACCCAGTACTTC.

This clonotype was seen ten or more times. The genes are TRBV27 and TRBJ2-2; TRBD2 matches 10 bases. The CDR3 is made up of 17 amino acids. V lost 2 bases and J lost 1; bases outside the gene matches: 4. Germline-derived CDR1 and CDR2 are MNHEY and SMNVEV (reference sequence). The DNA for the CDR3 is TGTGCCAGCAGTTTAAGTTCTAGCGGGGGGAACACCGGGGAGCTGTTTTTT. Its translation is CASSLSSSGGNTGELFF.

This clonotype was seen many times. V is TRBV7-2 and J is TRBJ1-1, with no clear D. Germline CDR1 reads SGHTA; CDR2 reads FQGNSA. V lost 1 base and J lost 2, with 11 bases in between. The CDR3 totals 15 residues. The CDR3 loop is CASSLVGFQNTEAFF. DNA for the CDR3: TGTGCCAGCAGCTTAGTTGGGTTCCAAAACACTGAAGCTTTCTTT.

This clonotype was picked up many times. J is TRBJ1-1 and V is TRBV7-2, with no clear D. The germline gives CDR1 SGHTA, CDR2 FQGNSA. CDR3 length equals 13 residues. Trimming removed 1 base from V and 1 base from J, with 4 bases in between. The CDR3 sequence: CASSLVTNTEAFF. The DNA for the CDR3 is TGTGCCAGCAGCTTAGTGACGAACACTGAAGCTTTCTTT.

This clonotype was counted at least ten times. J is TRBJ1-3 and V is TRBV6-2 or TRBV6-3, with D tentatively TRBD1 (6 bases). The germline V gene encodes CDR1 MNHEY and CDR2 SVGEGT. V was clipped by 6 bases and J by 0 bases, with 24 bases between them. This CDR3 is 19 amino acids long. CDR3 sequence: CASRPLRQVLRISGNTIYF. CDR3 nucleotides: TGTGCCAGCAGACCCCTACGACAGGTCCTTCGGATCTCTGGAAACACCATATATTTT.

This clonotype was seen many times. The chain uses TRBV6-1 and TRBJ2-1; D remains ambiguous. The CDR3 extends over 11 amino acids. Germline assignment: CDR1 MNHNS and CDR2 SASEGT. Trimming shortened V by 6 bases and J by 8 bases, and 8 bases separated the two germline ends. The CDR3 DNA reads as TGTGCCAGCAGAGGGATCGATGAGCAGTTCTTC. It translates to CASRGIDEQFF.

This clonotype was detected many times. The CDR3 nucleotides are TGCGCCAGCAGCCAAGCACAGGGGGCGGGAGGACAAGAGACCCAGTACTTC. Protein product: CASSQAQGAGGQETQYF. This chain connects TRBV4-1 to TRBJ2-5, with a tentative D call TRBD1 (9 bases). CDR1 is MGHRA and CDR2 is YSYEKL in the germline V gene. V was trimmed by 1 base and J by 2 bases, leaving 17 bases between them. The CDR3 length is 17 residues.

In its sample, this clonotype was seen many times. V and J are TRBV7-2 and TRBJ1-2, with 9 bases lining up with TRBD1. Germline V gene sequence: CDR1 SGHTA, CDR2 FQGNSA. CDR3 length equals 18 residues. V gave up 5 bases and J gave up 0 bases; unmatched junction bases: 13. The CDR3 spells CASSPGQGRPRANYGYTF. CDR3 bases: TGTGCCAGCAGCCCAGGACAGGGGCGGCCTAGAGCTAACTATGGCTACACCTTC.